This paragraph covers one T cell receptor (beta chain) sequence. As originally analysed: Nucleated cell counts were estimated from reference gene primer amplification. Assay used: immunoSEQ multiplex PCR; TCRdb lists only in-frame clones, some missing. For V, J and clone size, that table is used; D and trimming come from the DNA. This sample carries some 270,000 clones, 80% to 85% of them seen once, and the ten largest clones take less than 20%. Germline loops: CDR1 MDHEN, CDR2 SYDVKM. The ends were cut back, 3 bases at V and 0 bases at J, with 6 bases in the middle. This CDR3 contains 13 residues. This sample is part of a study of blood T cell repertoires in COVID-19. Study at large: Italy, Spain and the United States were the sources of the convalescent and acute COVID-19 samples.

Followed longitudinally, the Seattle patients had been enrolled during active infection. The sequencing sample was made of peripheral blood. J is TRBJ2-7 and V is TRBV28; D is unresolved. This clonotype originated in a person aged 65-85 years with COVID-19, enrolled during active disease. The CDR3 protein is CASSFQNSYEQYF. CDR3 sequence (DNA): TGTGCCAGCAGTTTTCAGAACTCCTACGAGCAGTACTTC.